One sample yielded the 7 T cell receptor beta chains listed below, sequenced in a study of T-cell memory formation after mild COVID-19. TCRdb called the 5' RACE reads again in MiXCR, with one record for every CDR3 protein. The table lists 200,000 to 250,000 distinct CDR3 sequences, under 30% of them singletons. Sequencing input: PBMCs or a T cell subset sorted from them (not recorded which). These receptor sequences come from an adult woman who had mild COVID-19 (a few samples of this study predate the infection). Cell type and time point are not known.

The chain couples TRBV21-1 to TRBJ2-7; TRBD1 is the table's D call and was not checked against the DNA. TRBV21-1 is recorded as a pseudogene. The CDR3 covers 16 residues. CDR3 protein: CASTNSLTGGRYEQYF. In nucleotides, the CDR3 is TGTGCCAGCACCAATTCCCTGACAGGGGGAAGGTACGAGCAGTACTTC.

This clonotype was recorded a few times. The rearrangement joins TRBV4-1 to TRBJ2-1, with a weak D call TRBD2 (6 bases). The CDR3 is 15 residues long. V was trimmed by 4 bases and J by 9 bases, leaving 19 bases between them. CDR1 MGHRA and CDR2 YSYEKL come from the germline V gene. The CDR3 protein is CASSLRGKGEAEQFF. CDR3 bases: TGCGCCAGCAGCCTCCGGGGGAAAGGGGAGGCTGAGCAGTTCTTC.

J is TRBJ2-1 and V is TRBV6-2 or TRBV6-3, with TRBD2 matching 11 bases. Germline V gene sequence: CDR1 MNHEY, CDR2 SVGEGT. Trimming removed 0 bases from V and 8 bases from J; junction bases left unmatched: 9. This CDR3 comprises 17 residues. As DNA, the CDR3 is TGTGCCAGCAGTTACTCGCATTCCCTAGCGGGAGGTGATGAGCAGTTCTTC. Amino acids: CASSYSHSLAGGDEQFF.

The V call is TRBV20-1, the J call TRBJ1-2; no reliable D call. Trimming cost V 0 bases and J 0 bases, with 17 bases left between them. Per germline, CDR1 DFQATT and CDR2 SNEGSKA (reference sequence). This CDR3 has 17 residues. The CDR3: CSARDMAQPLANYGYTF. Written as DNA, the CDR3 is TGCAGTGCTAGAGATATGGCTCAACCCCTCGCTAACTATGGCTACACCTTC.

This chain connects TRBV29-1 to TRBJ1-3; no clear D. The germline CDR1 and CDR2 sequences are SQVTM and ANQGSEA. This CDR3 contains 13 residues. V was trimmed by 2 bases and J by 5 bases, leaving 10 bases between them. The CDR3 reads CSVETPLRNTIYF. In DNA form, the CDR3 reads TGCAGCGTTGAAACCCCACTCCGAAACACCATATATTTT.

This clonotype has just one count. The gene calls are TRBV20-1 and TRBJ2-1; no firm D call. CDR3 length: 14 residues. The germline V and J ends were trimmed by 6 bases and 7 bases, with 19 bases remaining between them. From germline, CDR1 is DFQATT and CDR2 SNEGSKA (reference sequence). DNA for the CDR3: TGCAGTGCCAGGATATTGAGTTGGGGAAATGAGCAGTTCTTC. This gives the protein CSARILSWGNEQFF.

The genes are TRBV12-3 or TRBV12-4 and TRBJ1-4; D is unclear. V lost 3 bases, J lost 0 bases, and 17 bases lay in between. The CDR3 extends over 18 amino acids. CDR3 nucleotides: TGTGCCAGCAGTTTCATCAGGCCATTTGGCGCAACTAATGAAAAACTGTTTTTT. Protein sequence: CASSFIRPFGATNEKLFF.